The 9 T cell receptor beta chains below were found in one sample sequenced in a study of cytomegalovirus exposure and HLA in healthy donors. PCR amplification relied on 60 Vbeta primers (plus 13 Jbeta primers). Measured with immunoSEQ multiplex PCR; TCRdb has only the in-frame clones, and not every one. Of approximately 210,000 clones listed, roughly 73% are singletons. The sequenced sample consisted of PBMCs. These receptors came from a woman aged 30 to 39 in good health and CMV-seropositive.

J is TRBJ2-7 and V is TRBV7-2; 10 positions match TRBD1. Germline V gene data show CDR1 as SGHTA and CDR2 as FQGNSA. V was clipped by 5 bases and J by 5 bases; unmatched bases: 12. This CDR3 contains 16 residues. In nucleotides, the CDR3 is TGTGCCAGCAGCCGACCCCCGGGACAGGGGATGGACGAGCAGTACTTC. Residues: CASSRPPGQGMDEQYF.

The chain is built from TRBV4-3 and TRBJ2-7, with 7 bases lining up with TRBD2. Germline V CDR1 and CDR2: LGHNA, YSLEER. This CDR3 is 15 amino acids long. The ends lost 2 bases at V and 0 bases at J; junction bases unmatched: 4. The CDR3 DNA sequence: TGCGCCAGCAGCCAACTCACGGGGGGCTCCTACGAGCAGTACTTC. It codes for CASSQLTGGSYEQYF.

The chain's CDR3 is CASSLGQLRGEKLFF. The CDR3 region has the DNA TGTGCCAGCAGCTTAGGGCAGCTCAGGGGTGAAAAACTGTTTTTT. The V call is TRBV7-2, the J call TRBJ1-4; D perhaps matches TRBD1 (6 bases). Trimming left V 1 base short and J 7 bases short, with 13 bases between. The CDR3 length is 15 residues. The germline gives CDR1 SGHTA, CDR2 FQGNSA.

J is TRBJ1-1 and V is TRBV28; D is unresolved. CDR1 is MDHEN and CDR2 is SYDVKM in the germline V gene. The CDR3 loop spans 13 amino acids. Trimming pared 6 bases from V and 5 bases from J, leaving 13 bases between. For the CDR3, the DNA is TGTGCCAGCAGCGAATACAGAATTACTGAAGCTTTCTTT. Translating gives CASSEYRITEAFF. Supplemented by reference TRBV28 and TRBJ1-1, the full variable domain reads DVKVTQSSRYLVKRTGEKVFLECVQDMDHENMFWYRQDPGLGLRLIYFSYDVKMKEKGDIPEGYSVSREKKERFSLILESASTNQTSMYLCASSEYRITEAFFGQGTRLTVV.

J is TRBJ2-7 and V is TRBV2, with unresolved D. The V gene lost 5 bases and the J gene lost 3 bases, with 8 bases spanning the gap. The CDR3 spans 12 residues. Germline V lookup: CDR1 SNHLY, CDR2 FYNNEI. As DNA, the CDR3 is TGTGCCAGCAGTATCCAAAACTACGAGCAGTACTTC. This translates into CASSIQNYEQYF.

This clone showed up just a few times. The rearrangement joins TRBV7-2 to TRBJ1-5; D remains ambiguous. Per the germline V gene, CDR1 is SGHTA and CDR2 is FQGNSA. The V end was cut by 2 bases, the J end by 7 bases, with 18 bases between. The CDR3 has 16 residues. The CDR3 spells CASSLQVSDRGQPQHF. CDR3 DNA sequence: TGTGCCAGCAGCTTACAAGTCTCCGATCGGGGACAGCCCCAGCATTTT.

The rearrangement uses TRBV6-6 and TRBJ1-5, with 8 positions matching TRBD1. CDR3 length: 15 residues. With V trimmed by 6 bases and J by 2 bases, 6 bases remained unmatched. Germline V gene lookup returns CDR1 MNHNY and CDR2 SVGAGI (reference sequence). The CDR3 here is CASSPGQVGNQPQHF. In nucleotides, the CDR3 is TGTGCCAGCAGCCCGGGACAGGTGGGCAATCAGCCCCAGCATTTT.

The count of this clone is one. The chain employs TRBV5-1 and TRBJ1-1; 10 bases agree with TRBD1. Germline V lookup: CDR1 SGHRS, CDR2 YFSETQ. There are 14 residues in the CDR3. V shed 8 bases, J shed 1 base, and the junction held 5 bases outside the gene matches. The CDR3, as DNA: TGCGCCAGTCGGACAGGGGGTCAGAACACTGAAGCTTTCTTT. It encodes CASRTGGQNTEAFF.

This clone was seen only a few times. CDR3 protein: CSARALFEAFF. DNA for the CDR3: TGCAGTGCTAGAGCGTTGTTTGAAGCTTTCTTT. The J gene is TRBJ1-1, the V gene TRBV20-1, with D hard to call. V dropped 1 base and J dropped 7 bases, with 7 bases sitting between them. The germline gives CDR1 DFQATT, CDR2 SNEGSKA (reference sequence). The CDR3 consists of 11 residues.